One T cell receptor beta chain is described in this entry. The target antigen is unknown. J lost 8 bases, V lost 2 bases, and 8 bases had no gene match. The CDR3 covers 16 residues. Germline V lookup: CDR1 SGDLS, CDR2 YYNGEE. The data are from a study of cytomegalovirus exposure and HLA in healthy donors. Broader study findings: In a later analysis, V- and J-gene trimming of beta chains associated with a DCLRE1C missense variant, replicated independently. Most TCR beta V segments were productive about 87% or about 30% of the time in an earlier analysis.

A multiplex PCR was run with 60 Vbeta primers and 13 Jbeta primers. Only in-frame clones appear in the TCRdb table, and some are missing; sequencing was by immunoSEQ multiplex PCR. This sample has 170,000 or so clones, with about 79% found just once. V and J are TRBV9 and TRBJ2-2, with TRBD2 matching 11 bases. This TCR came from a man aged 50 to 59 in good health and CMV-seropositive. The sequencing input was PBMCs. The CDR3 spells CASSVSGGATLGELFF. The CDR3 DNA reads TGTGCCAGCAGCGTTAGCGGGGGGGCCACCTTGGGGGAGCTGTTTTTT.